Presented here are 27 T cell receptor beta chains from one specimen sequenced in a study of T cell responses to AZD1222 COVID-19 vaccine. Assay used: immunoSEQ multiplex PCR; TCRdb lists only in-frame clones, some missing. Among 150,000 to 170,000 clones listed, roughly 90% were seen once. Specimen: peripheral blood, collected on day 0 of AZD1222 vaccination. These receptors were taken from an adult in good health.

V usage is TRBV6-2 or TRBV6-3 and J usage is TRBJ2-7; 7 nucleotides agree with TRBD1. The CDR3 loop spans 15 amino acids. Germline-derived CDR1 and CDR2 are MNHEY and SVGEGT. V gave up 2 bases and J gave up 2 bases; unmatched junction bases: 6. The CDR3 sequence: CASSYDRTGPYEQYF. The CDR3 nucleotides are TGTGCCAGCAGTTACGACCGGACAGGACCCTACGAGCAGTACTTC.

The chain uses TRBV5-1 and TRBJ1-1; 7 positions agree with TRBD1. This CDR3 spans 16 amino acids. The junction had 10 bases not matched to a gene; V was cut back by 4 bases and J by 1 base. Germline values: CDR1 SGHRS, CDR2 YFSETQ. CDR3 protein: CASSREGARGNTEAFF. The CDR3 nucleotides are TGCGCCAGCAGCCGTGAGGGGGCGAGGGGGAACACTGAAGCTTTCTTT. Full variable domain (missing parts from reference TRBV5-1 and TRBJ1-1): KAGVTQTPRYLIKTRGQQVTLSCSPISGHRSVSWYQQTPGQGLQFLFEYFSETQRNKGNFPGRFSGRQFSNSRSEMNVSTLELGDSALYLCASSREGARGNTEAFFGQGTRLTVV.

The chain recombines TRBV7-9 with TRBJ1-4; the D gene is possibly TRBD1 (6 bases). This CDR3 comprises 14 residues. Germline CDR1 and CDR2: SEHNR and FQNEAQ (reference sequence). The V end was cut by 5 bases, the J end by 5 bases, with 12 bases between. CDR3 DNA sequence: TGTGCCAGCAGCCCGACAGGCCCCAATGAAAAACTGTTTTTT. Translating it yields CASSPTGPNEKLFF.

The gene calls are TRBV20-1 and TRBJ1-2; no definite D call. The CDR3 consists of 13 residues. Trimming pared 3 bases from V and 4 bases from J, leaving 12 bases between. The V gene's germline CDR1 is DFQATT and CDR2 SNEGSKA (reference sequence). CDR3 in DNA: TGCAGTGCTAGTAAGGAGAATCTCTATGGCTACACCTTC. The encoded protein is CSASKENLYGYTF.

The V call is TRBV7-2, the J call TRBJ1-2, with 7 bases fitting TRBD1. V shed 4 bases, J shed 5 bases, and the junction held 10 bases outside the gene matches. This CDR3 region has 15 residues. The germline V gene has CDR1 SGHTA and CDR2 FQGNSA. Here the CDR3 reads CASSSPTGRWYGYTF. Here the CDR3 DNA reads TGTGCCAGCAGCTCCCCGACAGGGCGTTGGTATGGCTACACCTTC.

The chain joins TRBV28 to TRBJ1-6; weak D call: TRBD1 (6 bases). Trimming pared 8 bases from V and 10 bases from J, leaving 12 bases between. This CDR3 has 12 amino acids. CDR1 MDHEN and CDR2 SYDVKM come from the germline V gene. CDR3 region: CASSQGNSPLHF. The CDR3 DNA reads as TGTGCCAGCTCTCAGGGGAACTCACCCCTCCACTTT.

J is TRBJ2-5 and V is TRBV9, with 8 nucleotides matching TRBD2. The V gene end was trimmed by 7 bases and the J gene end by 5 bases; junction bases not matched to a gene: 7. Germline V gene lookup returns CDR1 SGDLS and CDR2 YYNGEE. The CDR3 is made up of 13 amino acids. The CDR3 nucleotides are TGTGCCAGCCAGCAGACTAGCGAGGAGACCCAGTACTTC. Protein: CASQQTSEETQYF.

The rearrangement uses TRBV13 and TRBJ2-3; 13 positions match TRBD2. Germline V gene lookup returns CDR1 PRHDT and CDR2 FYEKMQ (reference sequence). CDR3 size: 16 residues. The ends lost 5 bases at V and 3 bases at J; junction bases unmatched: 5. CDR3 residues: CASSMGTSGVTDTQYF. DNA for the CDR3: TGTGCCAGCAGCATGGGGACTAGCGGGGTTACAGATACGCAGTATTTT.

The V and J genes are TRBV7-8 and TRBJ1-6, with a weak D call TRBD1 (6 bases). Germline CDR1 reads SGHVS; CDR2 reads FQNEAQ. Between the trimmed V and J ends, which lost 4 bases and 9 bases, there was a span of 13 bases. This CDR3 is built from 14 residues. For the CDR3, the DNA is TGTGCCAGCAGCTCACAGGGCATCGGTTCACCCCTCCACTTT. Protein: CASSSQGIGSPLHF.

The V call is TRBV7-3, the J call TRBJ1-1; D is perhaps TRBD1 (5 bases). V was cut by 3 bases and J by 1 base, with 9 bases left in between. Germline CDR1 SGHTA, CDR2 FQGTGA. There are 14 residues in the CDR3. DNA of the CDR3: TGTGCCAGCAGCTTCCCGACAGCGAACACTGAAGCTTTCTTT. It translates to CASSFPTANTEAFF.

This chain connects TRBV2 to TRBJ2-7; D possibly matches TRBD1 or TRBD2 (7 bases each). Trimming cost V 6 bases and J 5 bases, with 14 bases left between them. Per germline, CDR1 SNHLY and CDR2 FYNNEI. CDR3 size: 13 residues. As DNA, the CDR3 is TGTGCCAGCAGGGACAGGCGGGAGAACGAGCAGTACTTC. Translation gives CASRDRRENEQYF.

The CDR3 DNA reads TGTGCCAGCAATAGGGAGGACTATGGCTACACCTTC. Its translation is CASNREDYGYTF. The chain links TRBV12-3 or TRBV12-4 to TRBJ1-2; unclear D gene. The CDR3 has 12 residues. V was clipped by 7 bases and J by 3 bases, with 9 bases between them.

This clone was detected a few times. The chain recombines TRBV7-6 with TRBJ2-6, with D perhaps matching TRBD2 (5 bases). CDR1 and CDR2 from the germline V gene are SGHVS and FNYEAQ. This CDR3 has 16 amino acids. V was clipped by 1 base and J by 0 bases, with 7 bases between them. CDR3 sequence: CASSLVRGSGANVLTF. The CDR3 DNA sequence: TGTGCCAGCAGCTTAGTCCGGGGCTCTGGGGCCAACGTCCTGACTTTC.

The chain couples TRBV7-2 to TRBJ1-2, with 8 nucleotides matching TRBD1. The germline gives CDR1 SGHTA, CDR2 FQGNSA. This CDR3 spans 17 amino acids. The J segment lost 7 bases and the V segment lost 4 bases, leaving 17 bases of the junction unmatched. This CDR3 is CASSSEISRGLVGGYTF. The CDR3 DNA follows: TGTGCCAGCAGCTCCGAGATCTCCAGGGGGCTCGTCGGTGGCTACACCTTC.

The genes are TRBV6-2 or TRBV6-3 and TRBJ1-2, with D hard to call. The CDR3 consists of 14 residues. Deletions cut 5 bases from V and 0 bases from J, with 10 bases between. CDR1 and CDR2 (germline): MNHEY, SVGEGT. The DNA of the CDR3 is TGTGCCAGCAGTCGGATCGGCGCTAACTATGGCTACACCTTC. It specifies CASSRIGANYGYTF.

The V and J genes are TRBV5-1 and TRBJ1-1; TRBD1 aligns across 11 bases. The CDR3 runs to 16 residues. The V and J ends lost 4 bases and 10 bases, in that order; junction bases with no gene match: 15. Looked up from germline, CDR1 is SGHRS and CDR2 is YFSETQ. CDR3 nucleotides: TGCGCCAGCAGCCCGACTCCGGGACAGGGGGATGTCGGAGCTTTCTTT. It encodes CASSPTPGQGDVGAFF.

The rearrangement links TRBV19 to TRBJ2-2; 9 bases match TRBD1. CDR3 length: 14 amino acids. Germline assignment: CDR1 LNHDA and CDR2 SQIVND (reference sequence). V shed 6 bases and J 5 bases; nucleotides not matched to a gene: 4. The CDR3 spells CASRQGQGTGELFF. As DNA, the CDR3 is TGTGCCAGTAGACAGGGACAGGGAACCGGGGAGCTGTTTTTT. Combining the CDR3 with reference TRBV19 and TRBJ2-2 gives the whole variable domain DGGITQSPKYLFRKEGQNVTLSCEQNLNHDAMYWYRQDPGQGLRLIYYSQIVNDFQKGDIAEGYSVSREKKESFPLTVTSAQKNPTAFYLCASRQGQGTGELFFGEGSRLTVL.

This clone was counted only a few times. The chain couples TRBV5-5 to TRBJ1-2; 11 bases align to TRBD1. CDR3 length equals 15 residues. CDR1 SGHKS and CDR2 YYEKEE come from the germline V gene (reference sequence). V dropped 3 bases and J dropped 2; count of bases not matched to a gene: 3. This CDR3 is CASSWGQGGNYGYTF. In nucleotides, the CDR3 is TGTGCCAGCAGCTGGGGACAGGGGGGAAACTATGGCTACACCTTC.

The CDR3 DNA follows: TGCGCCAGCAGCTTGGCCGGGGGGCCTAATGAAAAACTGTTTTTT. Its protein is CASSLAGGPNEKLFF. V is TRBV5-1 and J is TRBJ1-4, with D tentatively TRBD1 (6 bases). The CDR3 sequence is 15 residues long. V was cut by 0 bases and J by 3 bases, with 9 bases left in between. Germline lookup yields CDR1 SGHRS and CDR2 YFSETQ.

This chain uses TRBV5-1 with TRBJ2-2; D assignment may be TRBD1 or TRBD2 (5 bases each). Trimming shortened V by 3 bases and J by 2 bases, and 8 bases separated the two germline ends. This CDR3 has 14 amino acids. The germline V gene has CDR1 SGHRS and CDR2 YFSETQ. The CDR3 region has the DNA TGCGCCAGCAGCTCGGGACCCAACACCGGGGAGCTGTTTTTT. This gives the protein CASSSGPNTGELFF. The full variable domain, with the rest looked up from reference TRBV5-1 and TRBJ2-2, is KAGVTQTPRYLIKTRGQQVTLSCSPISGHRSVSWYQQTPGQGLQFLFEYFSETQRNKGNFPGRFSGRQFSNSRSEMNVSTLELGDSALYLCASSSGPNTGELFFGEGSRLTVL.

The rearrangement links TRBV5-1 to TRBJ1-5; D gene uncertain. The CDR3 runs 15 residues. Looked up from germline, CDR1 is SGHRS and CDR2 is YFSETQ. Trimming removed 3 bases from V and 5 bases from J, with 15 bases in between. The CDR3 coding sequence is TGCGCCAGCAGCTGGCGTGCGGGCCCCGATCAGCCCCAGCATTTT. Translating gives CASSWRAGPDQPQHF.

This chain connects TRBV5-8 to TRBJ2-1, with D hard to call. Germline CDR1 and CDR2: SGHTS and YDEGEE. The CDR3 is made up of 10 amino acids. V was clipped by 3 bases and J by 15 bases, with 10 bases between them. The CDR3 DNA sequence: TGTGCCAGCAGCTCCCCCCTCCGGTTCTTC. Translation: CASSSPLRFF. Full variable domain (outside the CDR3, taken from reference TRBV5-8 and TRBJ2-1): EAGVTQSPTHLIKTRGQQATLRCSPISGHTSVYWYQQALGLGLQFLLWYDEGEERNRGNFPPRFSGRQFPNYSSELNVNALELEDSALYLCASSSPLRFFGPGTRLTVL.

V is TRBV2 and J is TRBJ1-1, with 12 bases that match TRBD1. The CDR3 is made up of 15 amino acids. The ends lost 9 bases at V and 1 base at J; junction bases unmatched: 6. The germline gives CDR1 SNHLY, CDR2 FYNNEI. CDR3 protein: CASTGTGGSNTEAFF. The CDR3 DNA follows: TGTGCCAGTACCGGGACAGGGGGCTCGAACACTGAAGCTTTCTTT.

The V gene is TRBV19, the J gene TRBJ1-5, with a tentative D call TRBD1 (6 bases). V lost 7 bases and J 3 bases, leaving 22 bases between the germline ends. This CDR3 contains 17 residues. Germline V gene lookup returns CDR1 LNHDA and CDR2 SQIVND (reference sequence). CDR3 in amino acids: CASTTMGTGTFNQPQHF. CDR3 nucleotide sequence: TGTGCCAGTACCACCATGGGGACTGGGACATTCAATCAGCCCCAGCATTTT.

This chain connects TRBV5-5 to TRBJ2-3; D unclear. Germline-derived CDR1 and CDR2 are SGHKS and YYEKEE (reference sequence). This CDR3 has 15 amino acids. The V end lost 3 bases, the J end lost 0 bases, and 11 bases lay between the germline ends. Written as DNA, the CDR3 is TGTGCCAGCAGCTCCGACACCCTCAGCACAGATACGCAGTATTTT. It translates to CASSSDTLSTDTQYF.

V is TRBV19 and J is TRBJ2-5; TRBD2 matches 8 bases. The CDR3 length is 15 residues. Losses at the gene ends were 4 bases for V and 1 base for J; bases not matched to a gene: 5. CDR1 and CDR2 from the germline V gene are LNHDA and SQIVND (reference sequence). CDR3 in amino acids: CASSTGGALQETQYF. As DNA, the CDR3 is TGTGCCAGTAGTACGGGGGGGGCCCTCCAAGAGACCCAGTACTTC. Supplemented by reference TRBV19 and TRBJ2-5, the full variable domain reads DGGITQSPKYLFRKEGQNVTLSCEQNLNHDAMYWYRQDPGQGLRLIYYSQIVNDFQKGDIAEGYSVSREKKESFPLTVTSAQKNPTAFYLCASSTGGALQETQYFGPGTRLLVL.

The V and J genes are TRBV9 and TRBJ2-4; 11 bases align to TRBD1. Trimming removed 4 bases from V and 3 bases from J; junction bases left unmatched: 6. Germline V gene lookup returns CDR1 SGDLS and CDR2 YYNGEE. The CDR3 length is 16 residues. The CDR3 spells CASSSDRGPGKNIQYF. In DNA, the CDR3 is TGTGCCAGCAGCTCGGACAGGGGGCCGGGCAAAAACATTCAGTACTTC.